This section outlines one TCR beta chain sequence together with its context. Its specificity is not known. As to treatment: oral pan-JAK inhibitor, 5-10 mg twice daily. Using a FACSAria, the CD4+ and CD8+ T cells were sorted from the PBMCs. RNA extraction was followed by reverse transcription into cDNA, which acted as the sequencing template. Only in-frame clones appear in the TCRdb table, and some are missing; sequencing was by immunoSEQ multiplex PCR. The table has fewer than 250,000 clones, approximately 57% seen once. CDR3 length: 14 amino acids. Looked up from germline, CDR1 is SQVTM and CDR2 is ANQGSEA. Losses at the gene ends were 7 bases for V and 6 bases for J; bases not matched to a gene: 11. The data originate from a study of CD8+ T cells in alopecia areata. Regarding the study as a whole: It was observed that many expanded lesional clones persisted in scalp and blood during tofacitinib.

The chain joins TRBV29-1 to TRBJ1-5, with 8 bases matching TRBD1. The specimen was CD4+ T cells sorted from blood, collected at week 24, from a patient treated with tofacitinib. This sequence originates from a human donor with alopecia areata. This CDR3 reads CSATSGQGGQPQHF. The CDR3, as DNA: TGCAGCGCCACCTCAGGACAGGGCGGTCAGCCCCAGCATTTT.